This passage covers 32 T cell receptor beta chains from one sample sequenced in a study of cytomegalovirus exposure and HLA in healthy donors. The PCR employed 60 Vbeta primers together with 13 Jbeta primers. Measured with immunoSEQ multiplex PCR; TCRdb has only the in-frame clones, and not every one. This table holds 200,000 to 250,000 clones, approximately 82% found once. Specimen: PBMCs. The source is a young man in good health and CMV-seronegative.

The chain uses TRBV6-1 and TRBJ2-7; the match to TRBD1 covers 9 bases. V lost 5 bases and J lost 3; bases outside the gene matches: 8. Germline V gives CDR1 MNHNS, CDR2 SASEGT. The CDR3 is made up of 15 amino acids. The CDR3 spells CASSTGTGNLYEQYF. As DNA, the CDR3 is TGTGCCAGCAGTACCGGGACAGGGAACCTCTACGAGCAGTACTTC.

The rearrangement uses TRBV9 and TRBJ2-5; 8 positions match TRBD2. The J call could be wrong; TRBJ2-7 is a better fit for the DNA end. The V gene's germline CDR1 is SGDLS and CDR2 YYNGEE. The CDR3 loop spans 16 amino acids. Here the CDR3 reads CASGPFGTSPGYEQYF. CDR3 nucleotides: TGTGCCAGCGGACCGTTCGGGACTAGTCCTGGTTACGAGCAGTACTTC.

This sequence joins TRBV6-6 and TRBJ2-2; TRBD2 agrees at 9 bases. Losses at the gene ends were 6 bases for V and 4 bases for J; bases not matched to a gene: 9. Per germline, CDR1 MNHNY and CDR2 SVGAGI (reference sequence). The CDR3 spans 16 residues. The CDR3 loop reads CASRPGASGTTGELFF. The CDR3 DNA is TGTGCCAGCAGGCCGGGGGCTAGCGGGACCACCGGGGAGCTGTTTTTT.

The chain uses TRBV4-1 and TRBJ2-7; TRBD1 aligns across 7 bases. Germline V lookup: CDR1 MGHRA, CDR2 YSYEKL. The length of the CDR3 is 15 residues. Trimming removed 3 bases from V and 1 base from J; junction bases left unmatched: 6. This chain's CDR3 is CASSQEPGQSYEQYF. CDR3 sequence (DNA): TGCGCCAGCAGCCAGGAACCGGGACAGTCCTACGAGCAGTACTTC.

The V gene is TRBV2, the J gene TRBJ2-5, with TRBD2 matching over 8 bases. Germline assignment: CDR1 SNHLY and CDR2 FYNNEI. V lost 8 bases and J lost 1; bases outside the gene matches: 6. The CDR3 has 14 amino acids. The DNA for the CDR3 is TGTGCCAGCCGTGCACGGGGGGGCCAAGAGACCCAGTACTTC. Protein sequence: CASRARGGQETQYF.

In nucleotides, the CDR3 is TGTGCCAGCAGCCTGTGGACTAGCGGGAGGGGTGAGACCCAGTACTTC. Translating it yields CASSLWTSGRGETQYF. V gene TRBV14 combines with J gene TRBJ2-5; 15 bases agree with TRBD2. V shed 4 bases and J 5 bases; nucleotides not matched to a gene: 5. Per germline, CDR1 SGHDN and CDR2 FVKESK. The CDR3 runs 16 residues. Based on the CDR3 plus reference TRBV14 and TRBJ2-5, the full variable domain is EAGVTQFPSHSVIEKGQTVTLRCDPISGHDNLYWYRRVMGKEIKFLLHFVKESKQDESGMPNNRFLAERTGGTYSTLKVQPAELEDSGVYFCASSLWTSGRGETQYFGPGTRLLVL.

The V call is TRBV5-1, the J call TRBJ1-2; no clear D gene. The V gene lost 7 bases and the J gene lost 8 bases, with 21 bases spanning the gap. CDR3 length: 14 amino acids. The germline V gene encodes CDR1 SGHRS and CDR2 YFSETQ. The DNA of the CDR3 is TGCGCCAGCCCCTTAACGGCAGACACGGAAGGCTACACCTTC. It is translated as CASPLTADTEGYTF.

The chain combines TRBV5-1 with TRBJ2-7; 9 bases line up with TRBD2. CDR3 length: 15 residues. V shed 4 bases and J 4 bases; nucleotides not matched to a gene: 9. Per the germline V gene, CDR1 is SGHRS and CDR2 is YFSETQ. The CDR3 protein is CASSLTHLAGYEQYF. CDR3 nucleotides: TGCGCCAGCAGCCTTACACATCTAGCGGGATACGAGCAGTACTTC. The variable domain in full, completed from reference TRBV5-1 and TRBJ2-7, reads KAGVTQTPRYLIKTRGQQVTLSCSPISGHRSVSWYQQTPGQGLQFLFEYFSETQRNKGNFPGRFSGRQFSNSRSEMNVSTLELGDSALYLCASSLTHLAGYEQYFGPGTRLTVT.

CDR3 sequence reads: CASSLWTELTEAFF. In DNA form, the CDR3 reads TGTGCCAGCAGCCTCTGGACAGAACTGACTGAAGCTTTCTTT. This chain connects TRBV7-9 to TRBJ1-1; D possibly corresponds to TRBD1 (6 bases). The CDR3 sequence is 14 residues long. V dropped 5 bases and J dropped 5 bases, with 15 bases sitting between them. CDR1 and CDR2 from the germline V gene are SEHNR and FQNEAQ (reference sequence).

The chain uses TRBV2 and TRBJ2-3; 10 bases match TRBD2. This CDR3 comprises 15 residues. Germline V CDR1 and CDR2: SNHLY, FYNNEI. V gave up 4 bases and J gave up 2 bases; unmatched junction bases: 3. The CDR3 DNA reads TGTGCCAGCAGTGGGACTAGCGGTTTCACAGATACGCAGTATTTT. Amino acid sequence: CASSGTSGFTDTQYF.

The CDR3 region has the DNA TGTGCCAGCAGTCTCCTCGACCCGCGAGGAGGTGAGCAGTTCTTC. Encoded protein: CASSLLDPRGGEQFF. This rearrangement joins TRBV27 to TRBJ2-1; perhaps TRBD2 as D (5 bases). The CDR3 consists of 15 residues. From germline, CDR1 is MNHEY and CDR2 SMNVEV (reference sequence). Deletions cut 5 bases from V and 9 bases from J, with 20 bases between.

V and J are TRBV2 and TRBJ2-1, with TRBD1 matching over 9 bases. Germline assignment: CDR1 SNHLY and CDR2 FYNNEI. The CDR3 loop spans 13 amino acids. Losses at the gene ends were 9 bases for V and 8 bases for J; bases not matched to a gene: 8. The CDR3 nucleotides are TGTGCCAGGGGGGGACAGGGTGGGCATGAGCAGTTCTTC. Protein sequence: CARGGQGGHEQFF.

The V and J genes are TRBV27 and TRBJ2-7, with D possibly matching TRBD2 (6 bases). The V end was cut by 2 bases, the J end by 0 bases, with 14 bases between. Germline V gene sequence: CDR1 MNHEY, CDR2 SMNVEV (reference sequence). The CDR3 totals 16 residues. CDR3 nucleotides: TGTGCCAGCAGTTTAGCCGGCGCGGACTACTCCTACGAGCAGTACTTC. The encoded protein is CASSLAGADYSYEQYF.

The chain carries TRBV4-1 and TRBJ1-1, with 9 positions matching TRBD1. Per germline, CDR1 MGHRA and CDR2 YSYEKL. V lost 1 base to trimming and J lost 8 bases; unmatched junction nucleotides: 8. This CDR3 spans 15 amino acids. The CDR3 DNA reads as TGCGCCAGCAGCCAAGTTGGGACAGGGTCTAGAGAAGCTTTCTTT. It codes for CASSQVGTGSREAFF.

The rearrangement links TRBV6-5 to TRBJ1-6; TRBD1 aligns across 8 bases. The V segment lost 5 bases and the J segment 9 bases; nucleotides outside the gene matches: 9. Per the germline V gene, CDR1 is MNHEY and CDR2 is SVGAGI. The CDR3 has 15 residues. The DNA for the CDR3 is TGTGCCAGCAGTCCCCAGACAGGGGCGGCTTCACCCCTCCACTTT. This codes for CASSPQTGAASPLHF.

Concerning this clone: At one end the junction does not follow the germline gene, possibly because of a read error. This rearrangement joins TRBV7-7 to TRBJ1-2; no clear D. CDR1 and CDR2 from the germline V gene are SSHAT and FNYEAQ (reference sequence). CDR3 length: 17 residues. The CDR3 protein is CASSRSKPLPTLYGYTF. The CDR3 DNA is TGTGCTAGCAGCCGCTCCAAACCCCTACCAACCCTCTATGGCTACACCTTC.

V gene TRBV19 combines with J gene TRBJ1-3; 8 bases map to TRBD1. The germline CDR1 and CDR2 sequences are LNHDA and SQIVND (reference sequence). Losses at the gene ends were 11 bases for V and 0 bases for J; bases not matched to a gene: 6. There are 14 residues in the CDR3. This chain's CDR3 is CASHRGTSGNTIYF. Written as DNA, the CDR3 is TGTGCCTCTCACAGGGGGACCTCTGGAAACACCATATATTTT.

The chain carries TRBV30 and TRBJ1-4; D possibly corresponds to TRBD1 (5 bases). The CDR3 runs 13 residues. Trimming left V 4 bases short and J 0 bases short, with 6 bases between. Germline V gene lookup returns CDR1 GTSNPN and CDR2 SVGIG (reference sequence). The CDR3 bases are TGTGCCTGGACAGGGTCAACTAATGAAAAACTGTTTTTT. As protein: CAWTGSTNEKLFF.

This clone was recorded only once. The V gene is TRBV6-5, the J gene TRBJ2-5, with 10 positions matching TRBD2. This CDR3 contains 15 residues. After removal of 5 bases from V and 11 bases from J, the junction contained 14 bases not matched to a gene. Germline V gene sequence: CDR1 MNHEY, CDR2 SVGAGI. CDR3 nucleotides: TGTGCCAGCAGTAGACAGGGAGCGGGAGGGTGGGAACAGTACTTC. Its protein is CASSRQGAGGWEQYF.

This clone was seen a handful of times. V and J are TRBV7-9 and TRBJ2-2; TRBD1 might be the D (6 bases). The CDR3 runs 17 residues. Germline V gene sequence: CDR1 SEHNR, CDR2 FQNEAQ (reference sequence). The V end was cut by 5 bases, the J end by 1 base, with 17 bases between. CDR3 nucleotides: TGTGCCAGCAGCAAAGGGGTTTGGACAGAGAACACCGGGGAGCTGTTTTTT. It specifies CASSKGVWTENTGELFF.

The chain recombines TRBV1 with TRBJ1-6; the table's D call of TRBD1 was not tested on the DNA. TRBV1 is listed as a pseudogene. The CDR3 is 15 amino acids. The CDR3: CTSSLRHPRIPPLHF. DNA of the CDR3: TGCACCAGCAGCCTCCGACACCCCAGGATCCCACCCCTCCACTTT.

The chain links TRBV2 to TRBJ1-2; 7 positions agree with TRBD1. This CDR3 has 17 amino acids. Germline CDR1 is SNHLY and CDR2 is FYNNEI. With 6 bases clipped from V and 0 bases from J, the junction kept 13 bases outside the gene matches. The CDR3 here is CASSPLGVDRTNYGYTF. CDR3 in DNA: TGTGCCAGCAGCCCTTTGGGAGTGGACAGGACTAACTATGGCTACACCTTC.

This clone was detected many times. The V call is TRBV2, the J call TRBJ1-1, with D uncertain. Germline V CDR1 and CDR2: SNHLY, FYNNEI. The V end lost 3 bases, the J end lost 1 base, and 6 bases lay between the germline ends. The CDR3 loop spans 13 amino acids. The CDR3 spells CASSEQENTEAFF. In nucleotides, the CDR3 is TGTGCCAGCAGTGAGCAGGAGAACACTGAAGCTTTCTTT.

Of note for this clone: At one end, the junction sequence differs from germline, possibly due to a read error. This chain uses TRBV6-1 with TRBJ2-7; 8 nucleotides agree with TRBD1. The CDR3 runs to 13 residues. Germline values: CDR1 MNHNS, CDR2 SASEGT. CDR3 in DNA: TGTGCCAGCTCCTCCACAGGGGGTTACGAGCAGTGCTTC. Translation gives CASSSTGGYEQCF.

The chain has TRBV9 and TRBJ1-2, with D hard to call. The CDR3 extends over 16 amino acids. The germline gives CDR1 SGDLS, CDR2 YYNGEE. Trimming took off 3 bases at V and 4 bases at J, with 19 bases between the two ends. The CDR3 DNA follows: TGTGCCAGCAGCGCCGCCCCGGTTAACTCCCTCTATGGCTACACCTTC. This gives the protein CASSAAPVNSLYGYTF. Full variable domain (remainder filled in from reference TRBV9 and TRBJ1-2): DSGVTQTPKHLITATGQRVTLRCSPRSGDLSVYWYQQSLDQGLQFLIQYYNGEERAKGNILERFSAQQFPDLHSELNLSSLELGDSALYFCASSAAPVNSLYGYTFGSGTRLTVV.

The CDR3 is CASSPANTGELFF. The CDR3, as DNA: TGTGCCAGCAGCCCTGCGAACACCGGGGAGCTGTTTTTT. The rearrangement joins TRBV28 to TRBJ2-2, with no clear D. Per the germline V gene, CDR1 is MDHEN and CDR2 is SYDVKM. Trimming pared 6 bases from V and 0 bases from J, leaving 5 bases between. The CDR3 extends over 13 amino acids.

The CDR3 coding sequence is TGCAGCGCCGGCCACGGGGTATTGGACACCGGGGAGCTGTTTTTT. It yields the protein CSAGHGVLDTGELFF. This chain links TRBV29-1 with TRBJ2-2; D is possibly TRBD2 (5 bases). Deletions cut 7 bases from V and 3 bases from J, with 18 bases between. The CDR3 length is 15 residues. Germline-derived CDR1 and CDR2 are SQVTM and ANQGSEA.

Remarks on this clone: One end of the junction fails to match germline, which may point to a read error. This chain links TRBV18 with TRBJ1-1, with 7 bases that match TRBD1. The CDR3 is 15 amino acids. Germline lookup yields CDR1 KGHSH and CDR2 LQKENI. The CDR3: CASSPIQGRSTGAFF. The CDR3 nucleotides read TGTGCCAGCTCACCAATACAGGGGCGGAGCACTGGAGCTTTCTTT.

The chain recombines TRBV10-3 with TRBJ1-1; D is unresolved. V was clipped by 2 bases and J by 7 bases, with 5 bases between them. This CDR3 has 11 amino acids. Looked up from germline, CDR1 is ENHRY and CDR2 is SYGVKD. CDR3 region: CAISEGREAFF. The CDR3 nucleotides read TGTGCCATCAGTGAGGGCCGTGAAGCTTTCTTT.

This clone was counted between two and nine times. The chain carries TRBV5-1 and TRBJ2-7, with TRBD2 matching 8 bases. The CDR3 is made up of 13 amino acids. With V trimmed by 5 bases and J by 5 bases, 6 bases remained unmatched. Germline assignment: CDR1 SGHRS and CDR2 YFSETQ. CDR3 in DNA: TGCGCCAGCAGTCGCGAGCGGGGGCACGAGCAGTACTTC. As protein: CASSRERGHEQYF.

The chain uses TRBV28 and TRBJ2-3; possible D gene TRBD1, 6 bases. V shed 5 bases and J shed 7 bases, with 19 bases lying between them. CDR1 and CDR2 (germline): MDHEN, SYDVKM. This CDR3 has 15 residues. In nucleotides, the CDR3 is TGTGCCAGCAGTCTAACAGGGCGGATGGTGAATACGCAGTATTTT. Translation: CASSLTGRMVNTQYF.

The chain uses TRBV5-6 and TRBJ1-2, with D uncertain. CDR1 and CDR2 from the germline V gene are SGHDT and YYEEEE. This CDR3 has 14 residues. V was clipped by 0 bases and J by 0 bases, with 6 bases between them. The CDR3 sequence: CASSLGRTNYGYTF. DNA of the CDR3: TGTGCCAGCAGCTTGGGCAGAACTAACTATGGCTACACCTTC.